The TCR beta chain under discussion was sequenced for a study of T cell responses to AZD1222 COVID-19 vaccine (dated by TCRdb to the early 2020s). Turning to the overall study: AZD1222 recipients given second doses at about 4 weeks or at about 12 weeks were pooled, since spike-specific TCR depth and breadth were not found to differ between the two schedules. Trial participants were enrolled by age into 18-55, 56-69 and 70-plus year subgroups, with approximately 150, 30 and 60 TCR-sequenced participants respectively. TCR sequencing covered 233 trial participants: about 210 given two doses of AZD1222 and 26 given two doses of MenACWY control vaccine.

According to the study, the label for this sample's time point signals: baseline before first vaccination. Vaccinee samples came from UK trials COV001 and COV002, including a single-blind randomized controlled phase 2/3 trial of AZD1222 (ChAdOx1 nCoV-19) in healthy adults. For TCRbeta chain sequencing, PBMC samples were collected from trial participants at day 0 and at day 28 after the second dose. What the authors observed across the whole study: No day 14 peak-response samples were available, so repertoires were characterized only after the peak T cell response. Reportedly, close to half of the unique spike-specific TCRs recognized epitopes lying outside the regions that are mutated in the B.1.351 and B.1.1.7 variants. CD4 TCRs associated with the vaccine covered the entire spike protein, and the dominant responses were in regions 160-218 and 743-854. Most participants were white British and females outnumbered males, and the authors suggested that clonal diversity may have been underestimated. The 56-69-year group was small, and its depth increase did not reach significance, likely because of low power. Conclusions about previously exposed vaccinees were limited because only six AZD1222 recipients were SARS-CoV-2 seropositive at baseline. Spike-specific TCR breadth and depth rose significantly after two AZD1222 doses compared with day 0 and with MenACWY recipients.

CDR1 and CDR2 are drawn from the germline V gene (reference sequence): GTSNPN, SVGIG. The CDR3, cysteine through phenylalanine, is 12 amino acids long. Only the CDR3 region is kept as DNA, spanning 36 bases read in frame from base 1. The V end gives up 1 base and the J end 6 bases, leaving 2 bases in the junction not matched to a gene. Regarding this clone: Its antigen is unknown. No much larger clone exists at a distance of one base, and base qualities are not known.

The CDR3 regions of human TCRbeta chains were analyzed by immunosequencing. The study's own analysis went as follows. Repertoire TCRs were matched against a reference library of SARS-CoV-2-specific TCRs generated with the MIRA antigen-specificity platform. Breadth meant the fraction of unique TCRs that were SARS-CoV-2-associated, whereas depth meant the fraction of total T cells that were SARS-CoV-2-associated. Using the MIRA data, each spike-specific TCR was assigned both to the spike region to which the TCR was reactive and to a CD4 or CD8 class. Log10-transformed breadth and depth values were compared by one-way ANOVA with Sidak's multiple comparisons tests. The source is immuneACCESS, and TCRdb retained only in-frame sequences with V and J called. Part of the clones is not carried over; for the studies checked, unresolved V genes explain less than half of this, and the remainder is unexplained. V, J and clone size were drawn from that table, and D and trimming were deduced from the DNA. In all, the sample holds about 97,000 clones, and around 89% of those were seen once. Of the sample, under 8.5% falls within the top ten clones.

The rearranged segments are TRBV30 and TRBJ1-1, with TRBD1 matching 7 junction bases. Sequencing used peripheral blood, obtained on day 0 of AZD1222 vaccination. The source of this sequence is an adult in good health. The CDR3 in this case is CAWSGQGPEAFF. The nucleotide sequence reads TGTGCCTGGAGTGGACAGGGCCCTGAAGCTTTCTTT.